One T cell receptor (beta chain) is described in this entry. Clones were read by immunoSEQ multiplex PCR, and TCRdb kept only the in-frame ones, dropping some. The repertoire holds around 16,000 clones, with about 89% as singletons. The data were obtained in a study of technical replicates of blood from a few donors. This CDR3 is built from 12 residues. Between the trimmed V and J ends, which lost 5 bases and 5 bases, there was a span of 9 bases. Germline lookup yields CDR1 SEHNR and CDR2 FQNEAQ (reference sequence). The sample comprised PBMCs. This receptor was taken from a human donor in good health. The rearrangement joins TRBV7-9 to TRBJ1-1; D uncertain. CDR3: CASSAGFTEAFF. The CDR3 DNA is TGTGCCAGCAGCGCGGGGTTTACTGAAGCTTTCTTT.